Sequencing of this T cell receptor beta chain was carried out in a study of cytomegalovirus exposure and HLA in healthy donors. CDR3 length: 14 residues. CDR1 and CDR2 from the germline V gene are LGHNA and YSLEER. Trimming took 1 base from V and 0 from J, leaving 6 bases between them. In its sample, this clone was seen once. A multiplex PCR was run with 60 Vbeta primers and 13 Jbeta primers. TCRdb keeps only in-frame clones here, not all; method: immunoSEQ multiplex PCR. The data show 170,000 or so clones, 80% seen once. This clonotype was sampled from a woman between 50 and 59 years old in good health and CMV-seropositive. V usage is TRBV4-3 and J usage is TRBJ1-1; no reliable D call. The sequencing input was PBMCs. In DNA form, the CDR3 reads TGCGCCAGCAGCCAAGGTACACTGAACACTGAAGCTTTCTTT. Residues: CASSQGTLNTEAFF.